The 21 T cell receptor beta chains below all came from one sample that was sequenced in a study of T cells after yellow fever vaccination. TCRdb re-called the 5' RACE reads with MiXCR, one entry per CDR3 protein. The table includes 300,000 or so distinct CDR3 sequences, 13% detected once. The source was CD4+ T cells sorted from PBMCs, collected 45 days after the yellow fever booster vaccination. Source of these receptors: a man aged 25 to 40 who received the YFV17D yellow fever vaccine.

J is TRBJ2-4 and V is TRBV28; TRBD1 matches at 10 bases. With 10 bases clipped from V and 9 bases from J, the junction kept 6 bases outside the gene matches. The CDR3 length is 12 residues. Germline-derived CDR1 and CDR2 are MDHEN and SYDVKM. This CDR3 is CAIRQGAGIQYF. The DNA for the CDR3 is TGTGCCATCAGACAGGGGGCCGGCATTCAGTACTTC.

The genes are TRBV23-1 and TRBJ2-1; D ambiguous. TRBV23-1 carries the ORF label, with uncertain function. The CDR3 loop spans 17 amino acids. V lost 0 bases to trimming and J lost 0 bases, with 12 bases between them. The CDR3 DNA reads as TGCGCCAGCAGTCAATCAGTAACCGAGGCCTCCTACAATGAGCAGTTCTTC. Translation gives CASSQSVTEASYNEQFF.

Remarks on this clonotype: A junction boundary mismatches the germline segment, possibly from a read error. CDR3 coding DNA: TGTGCCAGCACCCTGGGACTCCTTAGCAAAGATACGCAGTATTTT. Translation gives CASTLGLLSKDTQYF. This sequence joins TRBV12-3 or TRBV12-4 and TRBJ2-3; TRBD2 is a possible D gene (6 bases). The CDR3 runs to 15 residues.

The V and J genes are TRBV20-1 and TRBJ2-4; 8 bases agree with TRBD1. J lost 8 bases, V lost 6 bases, and 9 bases had no gene match. CDR1 and CDR2 (germline): DFQATT, SNEGSKA (reference sequence). This CDR3 is built from 13 residues. The CDR3 DNA reads TGCAGTGCATCATCCAGGGGGCGGGACATTCAGTACTTC. Protein: CSASSRGRDIQYF.

On this clonotype itself: This may come from a read error, since a much larger clone is one base off. The gene calls are TRBV15 and TRBJ2-5, with TRBD2 identical over 14 bases. The germline CDR1 and CDR2 sequences are LNHNV and YYDKDF (reference sequence). The CDR3 runs 16 residues. V was clipped by 3 bases and J by 7 bases; unmatched bases: 7. CDR3 in DNA: TGTGCCACCAGCAGGAGACTAGCGGGAGGGCAGGGGACCCAGTACTTC. Protein sequence: CATSRRLAGGQGTQYF.

This clonotype was found a few times. The chain couples TRBV7-2 to TRBJ2-1, with D possibly being TRBD2 (6 bases). CDR1 and CDR2 (germline): SGHTA, FQGNSA. V was shortened by 3 bases and J by 7 bases, with 13 bases between the two germline ends. This CDR3 comprises 14 residues. The CDR3 is CASSFSGGANEQFF. The CDR3 DNA sequence: TGTGCCAGCAGCTTTAGCGGTGGGGCGAATGAGCAGTTCTTC.

The chain combines TRBV27 with TRBJ1-6; D gene ambiguous. CDR3 length: 13 residues. Trimming took off 6 bases at V and 9 bases at J, with 12 bases between the two ends. The germline CDR1 and CDR2 sequences are MNHEY and SMNVEV (reference sequence). Here the CDR3 reads CASSDFPGSPLHF. The CDR3 DNA reads TGTGCCAGCAGCGACTTCCCCGGTTCACCCCTCCACTTT.

This clonotype has only one observation. The gene calls are TRBV5-1 and TRBJ2-3, with no clear D. Germline V lookup: CDR1 SGHRS, CDR2 YFSETQ. V lost 4 bases to trimming and J lost 1 base, with 10 bases between them. The CDR3 runs 14 residues. The CDR3 DNA is TGCGCCAGCAGCCCGGAAGATGGCACAGATACGCAGTATTTT. Protein sequence: CASSPEDGTDTQYF.

The chain employs TRBV5-1 and TRBJ2-1, with D perhaps given as TRBD1 or TRBD2 (6 bases each). Trimming shortened V by 6 bases and J by 4 bases, and 14 bases separated the two germline ends. Germline CDR1 SGHRS, CDR2 YFSETQ. The CDR3 contains 14 residues. CDR3 loop: CASKGEVGYNEQFF. CDR3 sequence (DNA): TGCGCCAGCAAGGGGGAGGTGGGGTACAATGAGCAGTTCTTC.

The V call is TRBV7-9, the J call TRBJ1-2; no clear D. Looked up from germline, CDR1 is SEHNR and CDR2 is FQNEAQ (reference sequence). The CDR3 runs to 15 residues. The germline V and J ends were trimmed by 3 bases and 5 bases, with 16 bases remaining between them. The CDR3 sequence is CASSFNLGANYGYTF. For the CDR3, the DNA is TGTGCCAGCAGCTTTAACCTTGGTGCGAATTATGGCTACACCTTC.

This chain uses TRBV12-3 or TRBV12-4 with TRBJ1-5, with TRBD1 matching over 7 bases. The trim removed 6 bases at V and 3 bases at J, leaving 2 bases unmatched. CDR3 length equals 13 residues. CDR3 loop: CASRGQDNQPQHF. In nucleotides, the CDR3 is TGTGCCAGCAGAGGACAGGACAATCAGCCCCAGCATTTT.

The chain uses TRBV11-2 and TRBJ2-5; the D is unclear. This CDR3 contains 18 residues. Trimming took off 2 bases at V and 1 base at J, with 20 bases between the two ends. Germline CDR1 reads SGHAT; CDR2 reads FQNNGV. The CDR3 sequence is CASSLRSRTTLRQETQYF. The CDR3 nucleotides read TGTGCCAGCAGCTTACGATCCCGTACCACGTTACGCCAAGAGACCCAGTACTTC.

This clonotype was detected a few times. The chain couples TRBV6-5 to TRBJ2-5; D is possibly TRBD1 (5 bases). V lost 6 bases and J lost 7, with 24 bases in between. This CDR3 spans 16 amino acids. Germline assignment: CDR1 MNHEY and CDR2 SVGAGI. Here the CDR3 reads CASSYDYPRRGGTQYF. As DNA, the CDR3 is TGTGCCAGCAGCTACGATTACCCAAGAAGGGGTGGGACCCAGTACTTC.

The chain couples TRBV4-3 to TRBJ1-6; D remains ambiguous. CDR3 length equals 13 residues. Germline V gene lookup returns CDR1 LGHNA and CDR2 YSLEER. With 0 bases removed from V and 7 bases from J, the gap between germline ends came to 4 bases. CDR3 nucleotide sequence: TGCGCCAGCAGCCAAGATGGGAATTCACCCCTCCACTTT. Translation: CASSQDGNSPLHF.

This chain joins TRBV20-1 and TRBJ2-1, with D uncertain. The V end was cut by 5 bases, the J end by 5 bases, with 13 bases between. The CDR3 length is 13 residues. CDR1 is DFQATT, CDR2 SNEGSKA, per germline (reference sequence). This CDR3 reads CSAPSKINNEQFF. The DNA for the CDR3 is TGCAGTGCTCCGAGTAAGATTAACAATGAGCAGTTCTTC.

A few counts support this clonotype. J is TRBJ1-2 and V is TRBV6-1, with 8 bases that match TRBD1. The CDR3 runs to 18 residues. Germline CDR1 is MNHNS and CDR2 is SASEGT. Trimming took 2 bases from V and 3 from J; bases not matched to a gene: 14. CDR3: CASSELLQGAPADYGYTF. Written as DNA, the CDR3 is TGTGCCAGCAGTGAATTATTGCAGGGGGCCCCCGCCGACTATGGCTACACCTTC.

This clonotype turned up a few times. The V gene is TRBV6-5, the J gene TRBJ1-1; 9 positions match TRBD1. This CDR3 is built from 12 residues. Germline V gene sequence: CDR1 MNHEY, CDR2 SVGAGI. After removal of 5 bases from V and 10 bases from J, the junction contained 5 bases not matched to a gene. The CDR3 nucleotides read TGTGCCAGCAGTCCGGGACAGGGACGAGCTTTCTTT. Translation: CASSPGQGRAFF.

The chain combines TRBV7-2 with TRBJ2-2, with D possibly being TRBD1 (6 bases). Trimming shortened V by 3 bases and J by 6 bases, and 14 bases separated the two germline ends. Germline-derived CDR1 and CDR2 are SGHTA and FQGNSA. The CDR3 contains 15 residues. Here the CDR3 reads CASSFSTGTPGELFF. CDR3 nucleotide sequence: TGTGCCAGCAGCTTCAGTACAGGGACCCCCGGGGAGCTGTTTTTT.

In its sample, this clonotype was seen a few times. DNA of the CDR3: TGCAGTGCTAGAGTTTCGGGGCATAGCTCCTACGAGCAGTACTTC. Encoded protein: CSARVSGHSSYEQYF. V is TRBV20-1 and J is TRBJ2-7; D tentatively fits TRBD1 or TRBD2 (5 bases each). V lost 1 base and J 0 bases, leaving 13 bases between the germline ends. Germline CDR1 and CDR2: DFQATT and SNEGSKA (reference sequence). The CDR3 is 15 residues long.

This clonotype was recorded a few times. The rearrangement uses TRBV7-2 and TRBJ2-1, with TRBD2 as a possible D gene (5 bases). Trimming removed 8 bases at V and 0 bases at J, with 8 bases between. This CDR3 has 13 residues. CDR1 SGHTA and CDR2 FQGNSA come from the germline V gene. The DNA of the CDR3 is TGTGCCAGCGGGAGTGTCTCCTACAATGAGCAGTTCTTC. This sequence encodes CASGSVSYNEQFF.

V is TRBV18 and J is TRBJ2-3; D unclear. The V gene's germline CDR1 is KGHSH and CDR2 LQKENI. The germline V and J ends were trimmed by 5 bases and 0 bases, with 15 bases remaining between them. The CDR3 spans 16 residues. Here the CDR3 DNA reads TGTGCCAGCTCATCCGGACCATATCCTAGCACAGATACGCAGTATTTT. Translated: CASSSGPYPSTDTQYF. The variable domain in full, with the rest retrieved from reference TRBV18 and TRBJ2-3, is NAGVMQNPRHLVRRRGQEARLRCSPMKGHSHVYWYRQLPEEGLKFMVYLQKENIIDESGMPKERFSAEFPKEGPSILRIQQVVRGDSAAYFCASSSGPYPSTDTQYFGPGTRLTVL.